A single TCR beta chain is shown here with its context. No antigen is known for it. The record originates from a study of regulatory T cells in long-lasting Graves disease. Overall study: Graves' disease counted as persistent after over 5 years of antithyroid drugs with positive TSH receptor antibodies.

Both iRepertoire HTBI primers and Arm-PCR of CDR3 regions were used to build the TCR beta libraries. TCRdb processed the multiplex PCR reads anew with MiXCR; each CDR3 protein has one entry. The sample records some 340,000 distinct CDR3 sequences, approximately 25% being singletons. Findings of the study overall: Persistent Graves' patients possessed reduced TCR diversity relative to recently diagnosed ones. There were preferences for TRBV28, TRBJ1-2 and TRBJ2-5 in persistent disease.

Time point noted: persistent/refractory GD, antithyroid drugs over 5 years with positive TRAb. With RNA extracted from PBMCs as input, the TCR library was made. American Thyroid Association guidelines defined how Graves' disease was diagnosed. The CDR3 runs 14 residues. V was cut by 0 bases and J by 4 bases, with 7 bases left in between. CDR1 is SGHRS, CDR2 YFSETQ, per germline. This receptor was identified in a woman in her thirties or forties with Graves disease. The specimen was peripheral blood mononuclear cells (PBMCs), collected when the disease was refractory, from a patient treated with antithyroid drugs. The rearrangement joins TRBV5-1 to TRBJ1-4, with D tentatively TRBD1 (5 bases). CDR3 coding DNA: TGCGCCAGCAGCTTGGGACAGCTTAATGAAAAACTGTTTTTT. This encodes CASSLGQLNEKLFF.